This is a list of T cell receptor beta chains from one sample in a study of regulatory T cells in long-lasting Graves disease. TCRdb itself ran the multiplex PCR reads through MiXCR, one entry per CDR3 protein. The data show approximately 440,000 distinct CDR3 sequences, with around 15% seen just once and 10% to 15% held by the top ten. These same records also appear under a second study, on T cells in Graves' hyperthyroidism and ophthalmopathy.

Sequencing was performed on peripheral blood mononuclear cells (PBMCs), taken at new diagnosis, from a patient treated with antithyroid drugs. All receptors come from a man aged 40-49 years with Graves disease. CDR3s leave out the opening cysteine and the closing phenylalanine or tryptophan. Clone size appears in some rows only: once, few, many, or a class for an expanded clone.

CDR3 protein | J gene | clone size | V gene
SAKRDLTGTDTQY | TRBJ2-3 | many | TRBV29-1
ASSPDEGEEKLF | TRBJ1-4 | many | TRBV6-1
ASSEVGGLPYEQY | TRBJ2-7 | . | TRBV25-1
ASRLAGVSIGETQY | TRBJ2-5 | few | TRBV6-1
ASSPGLAGGVETQY | . | few | TRBV4-2
ATSKPGGQTGTQY | TRBJ2-5 | many | TRBV15
ASSYSRRDRVKETQY | TRBJ2-5 | . | TRBV12-3/TRBV12-4
ASSYSRYSNQPQH | TRBJ1-5 | few | TRBV6-2/TRBV6-3
SAPNGGELF | TRBJ2-2 | few | TRBV20-1
ASSSPSVAGGPGELF | TRBJ2-2 | many | TRBV5-1
ASGPVRWQDEQF | TRBJ2-1 | many | TRBV28
ASSQVGGRGDTQY | TRBJ2-3 | . | TRBV14
ASTRRPSGIVETQY | TRBJ2-5 | . | TRBV13
ASSPGRVNTEAF | TRBJ1-1 | many | TRBV18
ATSPSRVSNQPQH | TRBJ1-5 | once | TRBV24-1
ARQQGGNVLT | TRBJ2-6 | . | TRBV27
ASSMFVDSNQPQH | TRBJ1-5 | . | TRBV19
ASSQADPSYEQY | TRBJ2-7 | few | TRBV4-2
ASSFRVVQPQH | TRBJ1-5 | . | TRBV7-2
ASSYAPGTDFYEQY | TRBJ2-7 | many | TRBV5-1
ASRARGGVDQPQH | TRBJ1-5 | few | TRBV19
ASSHVTSGRAKNIQY | TRBJ2-4 | . | TRBV4-1
AISGASARSYEQY | TRBJ2-7 | . | TRBV10-3
ASSPVRAYEQY | TRBJ2-7 | many | TRBV7-8
ASSLGQGGNEQY | TRBJ2-7 | many | TRBV28
ASSQDENEKPF | TRBJ1-4 | . | TRBV3-1
ASSKNRGSETQY | TRBJ2-5 | . | TRBV7-2
ASSFLAGGAPGPQETQY | TRBJ2-5 | . | TRBV28
ASIPGDLKWETQY | TRBJ2-3 | many | TRBV5-1
ASSFQSTEAF | TRBJ1-1 | few | TRBV5-6
ASSSGTTTDTQY | TRBJ2-3 | many | TRBV7-3
ASSPGRAGSYNEQF | TRBJ2-1 | many | TRBV11-2
ASSPVVGLGNEQF | TRBJ2-1 | many | TRBV5-1
ASSFLGEETQY | TRBJ2-5 | many | TRBV12-3/TRBV12-4
ASSGRGSFSYEQY | TRBJ2-7 | . | TRBV7-2
ASSPVQGGYEQY | TRBJ2-7 | many | TRBV18
AWRIDYEQY | TRBJ2-7 | many | TRBV30
SVKWGTMNTEAF | TRBJ1-1 | many | TRBV20-1
ASSLSAGIGAEAF | TRBJ1-1 | many | TRBV27
SAQVQGGLGPQH | TRBJ1-5 | . | TRBV20-1
ASRSTSEQY | TRBJ2-7 | many | TRBV28
ASSVLLAGGYVGYNEQF | TRBJ2-1 | many | TRBV12-3/TRBV12-4
ASSLGTGGNTEAF | TRBJ1-1 | many | TRBV5-1
SARVGGSSYEQY | TRBJ2-7 | . | TRBV20-1